These T cell receptor beta chains were read from a single sample in a study of CD8+ T cells in alopecia areata. Produced via immunoSEQ multiplex PCR; TCRdb's table is partial and in-frame only. The top ten hold about 5.3% of the sample, which has around 190,000 clones, 45% to 70% seen once. The sequenced sample was CD8+ T cells sorted from blood. The source of these receptors is a human donor in good health. The conserved cysteine and the conserved F or W are not part of the CDR3 here. The order of the fields is D gene, V gene, J gene, CDR3 protein. A D gene is named only where the DNA matches it firmly.

D gene: NA; V gene: TRBV6-5; J gene: TRBJ2-7; CDR3 protein: ASRPRHSPEQY
D gene: NA; V gene: TRBV29-1; J gene: TRBJ1-2; CDR3 protein: SVVSTVLYGYT
D gene: TRBD1; V gene: TRBV7-9; J gene: TRBJ2-7; CDR3 protein: ASSLPGQGAYEQY
D gene: TRBD2; V gene: TRBV14; J gene: TRBJ2-1; CDR3 protein: ASSPGRGKDEQF
D gene: TRBD1; V gene: TRBV7-9; J gene: TRBJ2-1; CDR3 protein: ASSRERDSNYNEQF
D gene: NA; V gene: TRBV18; J gene: TRBJ2-2; CDR3 protein: ASSPGRKNTGELF
D gene: TRBD1; V gene: TRBV25-1; J gene: TRBJ1-2; CDR3 protein: ASSEYGTAIYGYT
D gene: NA; V gene: TRBV15; J gene: TRBJ1-2; CDR3 protein: ATSRERETPYYGYT
D gene: TRBD1; V gene: TRBV11-2; J gene: TRBJ2-1; CDR3 protein: ASRTGYEQF
D gene: TRBD1; V gene: TRBV6-1; J gene: TRBJ1-5; CDR3 protein: ASSEAMGQGARQPQH
D gene: TRBD1; V gene: TRBV4-1; J gene: TRBJ2-7; CDR3 protein: ASSQEDRASVEQY
D gene: NA; V gene: TRBV27; J gene: TRBJ1-2; CDR3 protein: ASSLSGQFYGYT
D gene: NA; V gene: TRBV9; J gene: TRBJ2-7; CDR3 protein: ASSYSGGVVEQY
D gene: NA; V gene: TRBV9; J gene: TRBJ2-3; CDR3 protein: ASSVIGEGASTDTQY
D gene: NA; V gene: TRBV4-1; J gene: TRBJ1-1; CDR3 protein: ASSLDRAAAEAF
D gene: TRBD2; V gene: TRBV6-6; J gene: TRBJ2-3; CDR3 protein: ASRGLASESDTQY
D gene: NA; V gene: TRBV29-1; J gene: TRBJ2-3; CDR3 protein: SVPAKQAPVRDTQY
D gene: NA; V gene: TRBV11-2; J gene: TRBJ1-1; CDR3 protein: ASSLDLQRIMNTEAF
D gene: TRBD2; V gene: TRBV27; J gene: TRBJ2-7; CDR3 protein: ASSTLADIYEQY
D gene: NA; V gene: TRBV6-6; J gene: TRBJ2-5; CDR3 protein: ASKMRGLETQY
D gene: NA; V gene: TRBV5-1; J gene: TRBJ2-7; CDR3 protein: ASSMRDSGYEQY
D gene: NA; V gene: TRBV6-5; J gene: TRBJ1-1; CDR3 protein: ASSYSNPANTEAF
D gene: TRBD2; V gene: TRBV30; J gene: TRBJ2-3; CDR3 protein: AWALAGGSTDTQY
D gene: NA; V gene: TRBV4-1; J gene: TRBJ1-5; CDR3 protein: ASSQAGGGNQPQH
D gene: NA; V gene: TRBV5-1; J gene: TRBJ1-5; CDR3 protein: ASSLTDPFNQPQH
D gene: NA; V gene: TRBV9; J gene: TRBJ1-2; CDR3 protein: ASSVGGTGDYGYT
D gene: TRBD1; V gene: TRBV25-1; J gene: TRBJ2-7; CDR3 protein: AVQGVGYEQY
D gene: NA; V gene: TRBV5-1; J gene: TRBJ2-2; CDR3 protein: ASSFRGMANTGELF
D gene: NA; V gene: TRBV5-1; J gene: TRBJ1-1; CDR3 protein: ASSHRDWSLTEAF
D gene: NA; V gene: TRBV7-9; J gene: TRBJ2-7; CDR3 protein: ASSAQGDEQY
D gene: TRBD1; V gene: TRBV7-9; J gene: TRBJ1-1; CDR3 protein: ASSLAQGAAGAEAF
D gene: NA; V gene: TRBV6-5; J gene: TRBJ2-7; CDR3 protein: ASSYSPSTEQY
D gene: NA; V gene: TRBV5-1; J gene: TRBJ2-7; CDR3 protein: ASGFWDGRDEQY
D gene: NA; V gene: TRBV29-1; J gene: TRBJ1-1; CDR3 protein: SVEASGGRGTEAF
D gene: NA; V gene: TRBV7-3; J gene: TRBJ1-1; CDR3 protein: ASSLGSGTEAF
D gene: NA; V gene: TRBV7-3; J gene: TRBJ2-1; CDR3 protein: ASSLPTGYYNEQF
D gene: NA; V gene: TRBV7-9; J gene: TRBJ1-2; CDR3 protein: ASSLGTKSDYT